The 16 T cell receptor beta chains given below trace back to one sample, sequenced in a study of blood T cell repertoires in COVID-19 (TCRdb year 2020). The library came from the immunoSEQ multiplex PCR assay. The clones in this table, taken by TCRdb from immuneACCESS, are in-frame only. Not every clone is retained; where verified, under half of the shortfall comes from an unresolved V gene, and the cause of the rest is unknown. The sample has 650,000 to 800,000 clones on record, around 89% of them singletons. Of the sample, 0.2% to 0.3% is held by the ten largest clones. Sequencing input: peripheral blood. These receptors came from a young woman with acute or convalescent COVID-19.

V is TRBV5-5 and J is TRBJ1-1; no definite D call. CDR1 is SGHKS, CDR2 YYEKEE, per germline (reference sequence). Trimming removed 2 bases from V and 3 bases from J, with 5 bases in between. The CDR3 consists of 12 residues. Here the CDR3 DNA reads TGTGCCAGCAGCTTTATGTACACTGAAGCTTTCTTT. Its protein product is CASSFMYTEAFF. Together with reference TRBV5-5 and TRBJ1-1, the CDR3 gives the full variable domain: DAGVTQSPTHLIKTRGQQVTLRCSPISGHKSVSWYQQVLGQGPQFIFQYYEKEERGRGNFPDRFSARQFPNYSSELNVNALLLGDSALYLCASSFMYTEAFFGQGTRLTVV.

The V and J genes are TRBV5-1 and TRBJ1-2; 8 bases line up with TRBD1. Trimming cost V 4 bases and J 7 bases; bases outside gene matches: 6. Germline CDR1 SGHRS, CDR2 YFSETQ. CDR3 size: 13 residues. The CDR3 spells CASSLNGQGGYTF. CDR3 in DNA: TGCGCCAGCAGCCTAAACGGACAGGGTGGCTACACCTTC.

This chain joins TRBV13 and TRBJ1-4; maybe TRBD1 (6 bases). Per germline, CDR1 PRHDT and CDR2 FYEKMQ (reference sequence). The CDR3 sequence is 15 residues long. V was trimmed by 5 bases and J by 0 bases, leaving 10 bases between them. This CDR3 reads CASSLDRATNEKLFF. The CDR3 coding sequence is TGTGCCAGCAGCCTGGACAGAGCAACTAATGAAAAACTGTTTTTT.

The V and J genes are TRBV29-1 and TRBJ1-3, with TRBD1 matching over 10 bases. The CDR3 runs 13 residues. V was clipped by 3 bases and J by 8 bases; unmatched bases: 4. Germline-derived CDR1 and CDR2 are SQVTM and ANQGSEA. The CDR3 loop is CSVETGGRDTIYF. The CDR3, as DNA: TGCAGCGTTGAGACAGGGGGCAGAGACACCATATATTTT.

The rearrangement joins TRBV6-6 to TRBJ1-1, with 7 bases fitting TRBD1. In germline, CDR1 is MNHNY, CDR2 SVGAGI (reference sequence). This CDR3 has 15 residues. Trimming at V came to 6 bases and at J to 0 bases, leaving 7 bases not matched to a gene. The CDR3 sequence: CASSTWDSVNTEAFF. The CDR3 nucleotides are TGTGCCAGCAGCACCTGGGACAGCGTGAACACTGAAGCTTTCTTT.

This clone showed up just once. The chain combines TRBV5-1 with TRBJ1-6, with D possibly being TRBD1 (5 bases). This CDR3 spans 13 amino acids. Between the trimmed V and J ends, which lost 1 base and 14 bases, there was a span of 13 bases. Germline loops: CDR1 SGHRS, CDR2 YFSETQ. CDR3 loop: CASSLLGVSTLHF. The CDR3 DNA follows: TGCGCCAGCAGCTTGTTAGGGGTCTCCACCCTCCACTTT.

The gene calls are TRBV2 and TRBJ2-3; D perhaps matches TRBD2 (5 bases). V was cut by 2 bases and J by 6 bases, with 12 bases left in between. CDR1 and CDR2 (germline): SNHLY, FYNNEI. The CDR3 loop spans 14 amino acids. The chain's CDR3 is CASSETRRMDTQYF. CDR3 nucleotides: TGTGCCAGCAGTGAAACTAGGAGGATGGATACGCAGTATTTT.

This clone has a handful of counts. The chain combines TRBV5-6 with TRBJ2-7; TRBD1 aligns across 12 bases. The germline gives CDR1 SGHDT, CDR2 YYEEEE. The V gene end was trimmed by 4 bases and the J gene end by 6 bases; junction bases not matched to a gene: 8. This CDR3 is 15 amino acids long. CDR3 sequence reads: CASSADGTGGSEQYF. The CDR3 DNA sequence: TGTGCCAGCAGCGCTGACGGGACAGGGGGCTCCGAGCAGTACTTC. Based on the CDR3 plus reference TRBV5-6 and TRBJ2-7, the full variable domain is DAGVTQSPTHLIKTRGQQVTLRCSPKSGHDTVSWYQQALGQGPQFIFQYYEEEERQRGNFPDRFSGHQFPNYSSELNVNALLLGDSALYLCASSADGTGGSEQYFGPGTRLTVT.

On this clone itself: Other DNA sequences in the same sample also yield this CDR3. The chain is built from TRBV18 and TRBJ1-2, with D hard to call. Trimming stripped 2 bases from V and 2 bases from J, with 6 bases between. CDR1 and CDR2 (germline): KGHSH, LQKENI. The CDR3 runs to 13 residues. CDR3 region: CASSPTENYGYTF. The DNA for the CDR3 is TGTGCCAGCTCACCAACAGAGAACTATGGCTACACCTTC.

This chain links TRBV30 with TRBJ1-2, with TRBD1 identical over 8 bases. J gave up 2 bases and V 5 bases, and 4 bases lay outside the gene matches. Germline lookup yields CDR1 GTSNPN and CDR2 SVGIG (reference sequence). This CDR3 region has 13 residues. The CDR3: CAWVSGGNYGYTF. In DNA form, the CDR3 reads TGTGCCTGGGTTTCAGGGGGCAACTATGGCTACACCTTC.

The V gene is TRBV3-1 (or the pseudogene TRBV3-2), the J gene TRBJ1-1; TRBD1 matches 8 bases. This CDR3 comprises 14 residues. The V segment lost 2 bases and the J segment 10 bases; nucleotides outside the gene matches: 9. CDR1 and CDR2 (germline): LGHDT, YNNKEL (reference sequence). The CDR3 protein is CASSQTDRVQRAFF. CDR3 coding DNA: TGTGCCAGCAGCCAAACGGACAGGGTGCAAAGAGCTTTCTTT.

In DNA, the CDR3 is TGTGCCAGCAGTGGACAAGACCAAGAGACCCAGTACTTC. Translating gives CASSGQDQETQYF. J is TRBJ2-5 and V is TRBV2; D remains ambiguous. V was shortened by 4 bases and J by 0 bases, with 6 bases between the two germline ends. The CDR3 contains 13 residues. Germline-derived CDR1 and CDR2 are SNHLY and FYNNEI. Filled out from reference TRBV2 and TRBJ2-5, the complete variable domain reads EPEVTQTPSHQVTQMGQEVILRCVPISNHLYFYWYRQILGQKVEFLVSFYNNEISEKSEIFDDQFSVERPDGSNFTLKIRSTKLEDSAMYFCASSGQDQETQYFGPGTRLLVL.

The chain couples TRBV4-1 to TRBJ1-1; the match to TRBD1 covers 8 bases. J lost 3 bases, V lost 7 bases, and 10 bases had no gene match. The CDR3 length is 15 residues. Germline assignment: CDR1 MGHRA and CDR2 YSYEKL. DNA of the CDR3: TGCGCCAGCACTACAGGACAGGGAGTGTACACTGAAGCTTTCTTT. It yields the protein CASTTGQGVYTEAFF.

J is TRBJ1-2 and V is TRBV6-6; 7 nucleotides align to TRBD1. CDR1 and CDR2 (germline): MNHNY, SVGAGI (reference sequence). This CDR3 spans 14 amino acids. V trimming: 4 bases; J trimming: 2 bases; junction bases outside the gene matches: 4. Written as DNA, the CDR3 is TGTGCCAGCAGTTCTGGGACAGCGAACTATGGCTACACCTTC. Amino acids: CASSSGTANYGYTF.

This clone was seen a single time. The gene calls are TRBV6-5 and TRBJ1-5; 12 bases are a match to TRBD1. V dropped 6 bases and J dropped 6; count of bases not matched to a gene: 6. The length of the CDR3 is 15 residues. CDR1 and CDR2 (germline): MNHEY, SVGAGI. CDR3 in DNA: TGTGCCAGCAGCGCCCGGGACAGGGGGCTTCAGCCCCAGCATTTT. It specifies CASSARDRGLQPQHF.

The V gene is TRBV14, the J gene TRBJ2-7; perhaps TRBD1 as D (6 bases). The germline CDR1 and CDR2 sequences are SGHDN and FVKESK. Deletions cut 6 bases from V and 3 bases from J, with 21 bases between. The CDR3 consists of 16 residues. In DNA form, the CDR3 reads TGTGCCAGCAGTCTATCCCGGGACACGGCCTACTACGAGCAGTACTTC. Its protein is CASSLSRDTAYYEQYF.